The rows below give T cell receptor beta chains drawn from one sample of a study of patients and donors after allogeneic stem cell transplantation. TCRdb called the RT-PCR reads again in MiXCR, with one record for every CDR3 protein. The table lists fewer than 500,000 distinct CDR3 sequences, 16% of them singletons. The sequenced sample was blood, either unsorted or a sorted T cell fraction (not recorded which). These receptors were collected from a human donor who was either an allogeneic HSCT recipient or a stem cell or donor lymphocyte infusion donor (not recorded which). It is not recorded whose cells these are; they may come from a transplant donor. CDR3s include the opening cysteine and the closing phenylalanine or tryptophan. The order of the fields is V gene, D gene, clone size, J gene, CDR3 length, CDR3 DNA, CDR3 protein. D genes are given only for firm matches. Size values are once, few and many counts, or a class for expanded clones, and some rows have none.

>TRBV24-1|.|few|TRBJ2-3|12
TGTGCCACCGTAGGGGATTCAGATACGCAGTATTTT
CATVGDSDTQYF
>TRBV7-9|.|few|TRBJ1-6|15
TGTGCCAGCAGCTACGAGATCCGGTATAATTCACCCCTCCACTTT
CASSYEIRYNSPLHF
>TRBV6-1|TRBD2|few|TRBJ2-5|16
TGTGCCAGCAGCGAGACTAGCGGCAACCGACAAGAGACCCAGTACTTC
CASSETSGNRQETQYF
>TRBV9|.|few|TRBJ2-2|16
TGTGCCAGCAGCGTAGCTGGCACCCCGAACACCGGGGAGCTGTTTTTT
CASSVAGTPNTGELFF
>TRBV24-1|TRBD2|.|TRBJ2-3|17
TGTGCCACCAGTATAGCGGGAGGGCCGGGAGGGACAGATACGCAGTATTTT
CATSIAGGPGGTDTQYF
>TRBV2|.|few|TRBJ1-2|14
TGTGCCAGCAGTGAAGCCCGACAGGCTCCCGGCTACACCTTC
CASSEARQAPGYTF
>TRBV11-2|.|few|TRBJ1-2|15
TGTGCCAGCAGCCCCGATAGGGGGTTTAACTATGGCTACACCTTC
CASSPDRGFNYGYTF
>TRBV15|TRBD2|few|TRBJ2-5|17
TGTGCCACCAGCAGAGGTGGAACTAGCGGGGGGGACGAGACCCAGTACTTC
CATSRGGTSGGDETQYF
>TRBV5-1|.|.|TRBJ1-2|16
TGCGCCAGCAGCTGGGGCTCCGGATCTTATAACTATGGCTACACCTTC
CASSWGSGSYNYGYTF
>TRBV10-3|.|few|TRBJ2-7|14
TGTGCCATCGGAGGGGCAGTCAGCTCCTACGAGCAGTACTTC
CAIGGAVSSYEQYF
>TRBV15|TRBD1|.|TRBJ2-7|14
TGTGCCACCAGCATACATCAGGGGGAAGGTGAGCAGTACTTC
CATSIHQGEGEQYF
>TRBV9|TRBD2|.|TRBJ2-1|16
TGTGCCAGCACCCCCGTCCTAGCGGGAGGATGGAGTGAGCAGTTCTTC
CASTPVLAGGWSEQFF
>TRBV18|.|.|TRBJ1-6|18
TGTGCCAGCTCACCCCGACAGGATGGCGACCCCTTGCGTTCACCCCTCCACTTT
CASSPRQDGDPLRSPLHF
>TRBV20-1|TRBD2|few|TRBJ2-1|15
TGCAGTGCTTCTGCGGCGGGAGAAACCTACAATGAGCAGTTCTTC
CSASAAGETYNEQFF
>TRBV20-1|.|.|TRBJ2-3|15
TGCAGTGCTCCCCGGAGGACGGAAATCACAGATACGCAGTATTTT
CSAPRRTEITDTQYF
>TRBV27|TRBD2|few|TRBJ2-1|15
TGTGCCAGCAGTTTAGCGGGAGGTCGAGGCAATGAGCAGTTCTTC
CASSLAGGRGNEQFF
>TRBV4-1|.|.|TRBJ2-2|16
TGCGCCAGCAGCCAAGAGACCATACAAGACACCGGGGAGCTGTTTTTT
CASSQETIQDTGELFF